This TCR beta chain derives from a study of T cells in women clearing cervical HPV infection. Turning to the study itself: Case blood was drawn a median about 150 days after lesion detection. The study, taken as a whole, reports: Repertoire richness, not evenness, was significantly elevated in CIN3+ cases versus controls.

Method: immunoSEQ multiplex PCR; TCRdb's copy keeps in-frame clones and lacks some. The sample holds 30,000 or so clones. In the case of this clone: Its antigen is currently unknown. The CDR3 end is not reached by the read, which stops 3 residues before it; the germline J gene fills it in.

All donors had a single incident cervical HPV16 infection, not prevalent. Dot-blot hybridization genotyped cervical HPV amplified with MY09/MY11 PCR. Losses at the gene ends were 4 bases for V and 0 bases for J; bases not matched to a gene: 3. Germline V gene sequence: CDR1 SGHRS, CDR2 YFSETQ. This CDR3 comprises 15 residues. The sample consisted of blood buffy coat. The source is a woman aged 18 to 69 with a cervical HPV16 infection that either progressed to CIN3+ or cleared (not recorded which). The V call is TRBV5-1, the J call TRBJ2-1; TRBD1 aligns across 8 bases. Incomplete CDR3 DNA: TGCGCCAGCAGCGCAACAGGGGGCTCCTACAATGAG. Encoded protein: CASSATGGSYNE. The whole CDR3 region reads CASSATGGSYNEQFF.